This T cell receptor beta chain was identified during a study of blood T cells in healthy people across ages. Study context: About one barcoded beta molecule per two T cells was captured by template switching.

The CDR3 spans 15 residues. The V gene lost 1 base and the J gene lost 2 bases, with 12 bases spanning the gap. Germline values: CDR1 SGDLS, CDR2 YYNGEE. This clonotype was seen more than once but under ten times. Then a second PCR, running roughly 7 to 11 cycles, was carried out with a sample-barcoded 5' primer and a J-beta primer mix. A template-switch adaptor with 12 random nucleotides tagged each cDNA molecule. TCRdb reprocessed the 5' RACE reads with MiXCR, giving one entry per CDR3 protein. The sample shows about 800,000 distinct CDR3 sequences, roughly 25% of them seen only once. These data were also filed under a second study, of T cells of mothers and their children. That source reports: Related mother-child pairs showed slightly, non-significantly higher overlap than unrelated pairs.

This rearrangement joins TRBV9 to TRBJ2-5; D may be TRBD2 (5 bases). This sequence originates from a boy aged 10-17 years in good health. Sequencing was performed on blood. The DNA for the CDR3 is TGTGCCAGCAGCGTAACGGGAAGGGAACAAGAGACCCAGTACTTC. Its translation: CASSVTGREQETQYF.